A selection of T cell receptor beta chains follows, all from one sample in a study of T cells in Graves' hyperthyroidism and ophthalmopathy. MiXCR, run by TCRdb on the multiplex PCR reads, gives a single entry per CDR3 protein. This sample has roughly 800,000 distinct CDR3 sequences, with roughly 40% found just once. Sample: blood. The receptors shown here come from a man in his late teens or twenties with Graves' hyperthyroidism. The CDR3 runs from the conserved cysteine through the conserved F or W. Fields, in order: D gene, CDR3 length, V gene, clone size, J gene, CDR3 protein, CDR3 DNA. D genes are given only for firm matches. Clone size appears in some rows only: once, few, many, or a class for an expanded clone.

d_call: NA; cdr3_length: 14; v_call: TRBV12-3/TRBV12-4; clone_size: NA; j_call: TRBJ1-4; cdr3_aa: CASSSSRGFEKLFF; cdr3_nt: TGTGCCAGCAGTTCGTCTCGGGGGTTCGAAAAACTGTTTTTT
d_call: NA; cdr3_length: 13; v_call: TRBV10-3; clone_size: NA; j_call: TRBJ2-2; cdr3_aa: CASTGTFTGELFF; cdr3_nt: TGTGCCAGTACAGGTACCTTCACCGGGGAGCTGTTTTTT
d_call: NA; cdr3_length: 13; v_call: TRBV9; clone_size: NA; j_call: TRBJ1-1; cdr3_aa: CASLGRGITEAFF; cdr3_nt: TGTGCCAGCTTGGGCCGGGGGATCACTGAAGCTTTCTTT
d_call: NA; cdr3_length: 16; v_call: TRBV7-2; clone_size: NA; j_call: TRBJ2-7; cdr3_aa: CASSQALDKSPYEQYF; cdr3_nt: TGTGCCAGCAGCCAAGCCCTGGACAAGAGCCCCTACGAGCAGTACTTC
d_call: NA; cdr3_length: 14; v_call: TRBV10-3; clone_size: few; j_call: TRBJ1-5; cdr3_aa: CASSDPQTNQPQHF; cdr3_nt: TGTGCCAGCAGCGATCCCCAAACCAATCAGCCCCAGCATTTT
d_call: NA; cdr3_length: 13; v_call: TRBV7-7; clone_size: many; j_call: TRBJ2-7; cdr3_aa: CASSPGENYEQYF; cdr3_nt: TGTGCTAGCAGCCCGGGGGAGAATTACGAGCAGTACTTC
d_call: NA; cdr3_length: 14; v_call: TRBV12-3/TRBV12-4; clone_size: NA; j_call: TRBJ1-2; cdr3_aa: CASSLVGTQYGYTF; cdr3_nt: TGTGCCAGCAGTTTAGTGGGGACCCAGTATGGCTACACCTTC
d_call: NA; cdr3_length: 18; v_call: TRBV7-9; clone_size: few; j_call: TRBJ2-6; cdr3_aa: CASSQDGTESSGANVLTF; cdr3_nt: TGCGCCAGCAGCCAAGACGGGACGGAAAGCTCTGGGGCCAACGTCCTGACTTTC
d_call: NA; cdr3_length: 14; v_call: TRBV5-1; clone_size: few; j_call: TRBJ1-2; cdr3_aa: CASSLESAIGGYTF; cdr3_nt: TGCGCCAGCAGCTTGGAGTCTGCCATAGGTGGCTACACCTTC
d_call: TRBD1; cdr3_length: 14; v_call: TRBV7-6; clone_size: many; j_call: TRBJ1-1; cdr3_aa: CASSSDRGGTEAFF; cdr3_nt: TGTGCCAGCAGTTCGGACAGGGGAGGGACTGAAGCTTTCTTT
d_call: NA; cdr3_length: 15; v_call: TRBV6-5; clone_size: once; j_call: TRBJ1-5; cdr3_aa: CASSFQQGSNQPQHF; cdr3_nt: TGTGCCAGCAGTTTCCAACAGGGAAGCAATCAGCCCCAGCATTTT
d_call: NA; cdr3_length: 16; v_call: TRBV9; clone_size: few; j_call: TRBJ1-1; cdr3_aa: CASSLKPQGSGTEAFF; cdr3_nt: TGTGCCAGCAGCTTGAAGCCGCAGGGTTCGGGGACTGAAGCTTTCTTT
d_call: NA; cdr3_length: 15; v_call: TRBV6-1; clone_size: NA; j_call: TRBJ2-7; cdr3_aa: CASSEWAALAYEQYF; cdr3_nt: TGTGCCAGCAGTGAATGGGCAGCCCTAGCCTACGAGCAGTACTTC
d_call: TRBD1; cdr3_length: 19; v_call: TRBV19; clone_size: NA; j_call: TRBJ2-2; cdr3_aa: CASSIGRTGGGLNTGELFF; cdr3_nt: TGTGCCAGTAGTATAGGCCGGACAGGGGGTGGGCTAAACACCGGGGAGCTGTTTTTT
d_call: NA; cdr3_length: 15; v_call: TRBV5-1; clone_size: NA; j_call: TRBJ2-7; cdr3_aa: CASSQVAGQADEQYF; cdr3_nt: TGCGCCAGCAGCCAAGTAGCGGGACAGGCGGACGAGCAGTACTTC
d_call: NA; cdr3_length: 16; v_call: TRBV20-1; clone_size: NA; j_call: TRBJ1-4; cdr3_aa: CSARDSRGWTNEKLFF; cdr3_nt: TGCAGTGCTAGAGATTCAAGGGGCTGGACTAATGAAAAACTGTTTTTT
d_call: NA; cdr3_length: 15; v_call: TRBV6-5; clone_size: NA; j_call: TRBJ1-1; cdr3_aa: CASSTTHSMNTEAFF; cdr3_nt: TGTGCCAGCAGTACCACACATAGCATGAACACTGAAGCTTTCTTT
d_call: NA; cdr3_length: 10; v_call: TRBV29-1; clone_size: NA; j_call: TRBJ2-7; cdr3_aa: CSGRASEQYF; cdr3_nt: TGCAGCGGGAGGGCCTCGGAGCAGTACTTC
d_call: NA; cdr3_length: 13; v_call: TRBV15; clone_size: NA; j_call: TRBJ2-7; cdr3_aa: CATSRDMGDQQYF; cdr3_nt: TGTGCCACCAGCAGAGACATGGGAGATCAGCAGTACTTC
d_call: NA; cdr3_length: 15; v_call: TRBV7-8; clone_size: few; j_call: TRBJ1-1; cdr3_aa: CASTSLGQRHTEAFF; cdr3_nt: TGTGCCAGCACCTCCCTCGGACAGAGACACACTGAAGCTTTCTTT
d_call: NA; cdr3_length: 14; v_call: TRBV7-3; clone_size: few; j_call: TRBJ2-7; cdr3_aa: CASSAGHGSYEQYF; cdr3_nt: TGTGCCAGCAGCGCGGGCCACGGCTCCTACGAGCAGTACTTC
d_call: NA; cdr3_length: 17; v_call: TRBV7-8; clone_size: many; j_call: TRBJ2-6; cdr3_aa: CASSLWTRGAGANVLTF; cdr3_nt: TGTGCCAGCAGCTTATGGACAAGGGGAGCCGGGGCCAACGTCCTGACTTTC
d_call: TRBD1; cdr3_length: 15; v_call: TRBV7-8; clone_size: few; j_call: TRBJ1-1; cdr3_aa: CASSLYTGGNTEAFF; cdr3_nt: TGTGCCAGCAGCTTATATACAGGGGGGAACACTGAAGCTTTCTTT
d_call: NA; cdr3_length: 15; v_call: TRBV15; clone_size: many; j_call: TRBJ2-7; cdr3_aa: CATSRPLAGTYEQYF; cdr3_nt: TGTGCCACCAGCAGACCTTTGGCGGGGACCTACGAGCAGTACTTC
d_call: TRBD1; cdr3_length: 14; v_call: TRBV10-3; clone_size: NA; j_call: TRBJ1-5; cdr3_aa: CASSQGVGVQPQHF; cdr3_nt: TGTGCCAGCAGCCAGGGGGTCGGCGTTCAGCCCCAGCATTTT
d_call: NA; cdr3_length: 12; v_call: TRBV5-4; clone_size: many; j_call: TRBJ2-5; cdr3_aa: CASSFPQETQYF; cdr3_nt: TGTGCCAGCAGCTTCCCCCAAGAGACCCAGTACTTC
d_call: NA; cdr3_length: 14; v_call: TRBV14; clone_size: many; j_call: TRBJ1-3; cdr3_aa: CASSQGIRGSTIYF; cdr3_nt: TGTGCCAGCAGCCAAGGGATTAGGGGATCGACCATATATTTT
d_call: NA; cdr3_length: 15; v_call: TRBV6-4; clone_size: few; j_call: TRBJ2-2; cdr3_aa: CASSWGTRGTGELFF; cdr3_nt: TGTGCCAGCAGCTGGGGGACAAGAGGAACCGGGGAGCTGTTTTTT
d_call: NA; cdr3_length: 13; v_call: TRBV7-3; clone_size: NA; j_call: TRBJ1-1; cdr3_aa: CASLEQMNTEAFF; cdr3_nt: TGTGCCAGCTTGGAACAGATGAACACTGAAGCTTTCTTT
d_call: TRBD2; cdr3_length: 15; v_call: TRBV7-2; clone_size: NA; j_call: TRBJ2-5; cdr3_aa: CASRPLGLVPEAQYF; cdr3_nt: TGTGCCAGCAGACCCTTGGGACTAGTACCAGAGGCCCAGTACTTC
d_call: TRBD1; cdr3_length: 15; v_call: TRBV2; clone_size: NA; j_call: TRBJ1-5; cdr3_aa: CASSATGALNQPQHF; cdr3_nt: TGTGCCAGCAGTGCGACAGGGGCGTTGAATCAGCCCCAGCATTTT
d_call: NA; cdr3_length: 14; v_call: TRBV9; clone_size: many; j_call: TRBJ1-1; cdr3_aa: CASNLGTGNTEAFF; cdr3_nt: TGTGCCAGCAACCTAGGGACGGGGAACACTGAAGCTTTCTTT
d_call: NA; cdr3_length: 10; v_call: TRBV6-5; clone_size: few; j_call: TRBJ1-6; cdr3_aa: CASHNSPLHF; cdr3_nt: TGTGCCAGCCATAATTCACCCCTCCACTTT
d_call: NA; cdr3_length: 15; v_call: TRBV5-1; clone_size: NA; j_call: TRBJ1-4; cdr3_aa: CASSWRGSANEKLFF; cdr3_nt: TGCGCCAGCAGCTGGAGGGGGTCGGCTAATGAAAAACTGTTTTTT
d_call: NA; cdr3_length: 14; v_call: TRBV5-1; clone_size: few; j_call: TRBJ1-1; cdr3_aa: CASSLYGLNTEAFF; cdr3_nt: TGCGCCAGCAGCTTGTATGGCCTGAACACTGAAGCTTTCTTT
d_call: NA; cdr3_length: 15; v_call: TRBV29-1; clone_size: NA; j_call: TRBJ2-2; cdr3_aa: CSVEVGTINTGELFF; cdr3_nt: TGCAGCGTTGAGGTCGGGACCATTAACACCGGGGAGCTGTTTTTT
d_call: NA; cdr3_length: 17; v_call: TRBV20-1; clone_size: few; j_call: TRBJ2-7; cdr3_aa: CSARKTSLPLRGYEQYF; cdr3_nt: TGCAGTGCTAGAAAGACCTCACTGCCCCTGAGGGGATACGAGCAGTACTTC
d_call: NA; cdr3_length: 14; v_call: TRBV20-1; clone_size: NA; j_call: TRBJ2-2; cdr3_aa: CSASQFGNAGELFF; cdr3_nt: TGCAGTGCTAGTCAGTTTGGGAACGCCGGGGAGCTGTTTTTT
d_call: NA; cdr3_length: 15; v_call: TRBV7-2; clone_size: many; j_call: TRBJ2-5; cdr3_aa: CASGTSFGEQETQYF; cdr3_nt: TGTGCCAGCGGAACGTCCTTTGGGGAGCAAGAGACCCAGTACTTC
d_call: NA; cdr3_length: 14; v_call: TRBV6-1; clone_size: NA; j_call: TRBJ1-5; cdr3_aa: CASSLQGKNQPQHF; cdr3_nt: TGTGCCAGCAGTCTTCAGGGAAAGAATCAGCCCCAGCATTTT
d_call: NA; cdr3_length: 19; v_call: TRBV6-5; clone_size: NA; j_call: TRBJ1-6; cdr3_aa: CASSYALAAASSYNSPLHF; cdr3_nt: TGTGCCAGCAGTTACGCCCTCGCAGCCGCGAGCTCCTATAATTCACCCCTCCACTTT
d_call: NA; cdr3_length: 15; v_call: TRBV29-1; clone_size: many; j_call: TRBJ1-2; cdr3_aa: CSVEGKGLANYGYTF; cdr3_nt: TGCAGCGTTGAAGGGAAGGGCTTGGCTAACTATGGCTACACCTTC